Presented here are 8 T cell receptor beta chains from one specimen sequenced in a study of T cell repertoires in cytomegalovirus infection. Their recognized antigens are unknown. One entry per CDR3 protein results from TCRdb running MiXCR on the reads. The sample contains some 320,000 distinct CDR3 sequences, around 29% of which appear only once. The specimen was cultured PBMCs, collected from culture after CMV antigen stimulation. Source of these receptors: a human donor in good health (CMV status not recorded). Some clones in this sample may be carry-over from other donors' samples.

This chain connects TRBV28 to TRBJ2-7; TRBD2 aligns across 8 bases. Looked up from germline, CDR1 is MDHEN and CDR2 is SYDVKM. The CDR3 runs to 15 residues. V shed 6 bases, J shed 3 bases, and the junction held 10 bases outside the gene matches. CDR3 region: CASSPVGRGSYEQYF. CDR3 coding DNA: TGTGCCAGCAGCCCCGTCGGGAGGGGTAGCTACGAGCAGTACTTC.

The chain employs TRBV28 and TRBJ2-1, with 10 nucleotides matching TRBD1. This CDR3 has 16 residues. The V segment lost 6 bases and the J segment 5 bases; nucleotides outside the gene matches: 10. Germline CDR1 MDHEN, CDR2 SYDVKM. The CDR3 here is CASRPTGGLLNNEQFF. In nucleotides, the CDR3 is TGTGCCAGCAGGCCGACAGGGGGCCTCTTGAACAATGAGCAGTTCTTC. Drawing the rest from reference TRBV28 and TRBJ2-1, the complete variable domain is DVKVTQSSRYLVKRTGEKVFLECVQDMDHENMFWYRQDPGLGLRLIYFSYDVKMKEKGDIPEGYSVSREKKERFSLILESASTNQTSMYLCASRPTGGLLNNEQFFGPGTRLTVL.

The table lists this clonotype with a few counts. J is TRBJ2-1 and V is TRBV5-4; 7 bases map to TRBD2. Germline V lookup: CDR1 SGHNT, CDR2 YYREEE (reference sequence). The CDR3 has 15 residues. Losses at the gene ends were 2 bases for V and 5 bases for J; bases not matched to a gene: 7. CDR3 bases: TGTGCCAGCAGCTTTCTCGGGGAGGGTAACAATGAGCAGTTCTTC. This sequence encodes CASSFLGEGNNEQFF.

J is TRBJ1-1 and V is TRBV7-9, with a tentative D call TRBD1 (5 bases). Germline V CDR1 and CDR2: SEHNR, FQNEAQ (reference sequence). Between the trimmed V and J ends, which lost 5 bases and 7 bases, there was a span of 8 bases. The CDR3 totals 11 residues. The CDR3 nucleotides are TGTGCCAGCAGCGAGGACATTGAAGCTTTCTTT. Translating it yields CASSEDIEAFF.

This sequence joins TRBV4-1 and TRBJ2-7, with no clear D. V was pared by 1 base and J by 2 bases, with 12 bases between. CDR3 size: 15 residues. Looked up from germline, CDR1 is MGHRA and CDR2 is YSYEKL. CDR3: CASSQGEDQTYEQYF. CDR3 DNA: TGCGCCAGCAGCCAAGGCGAGGACCAAACCTACGAGCAGTACTTC.

The table lists this clonotype with a few counts. This chain joins TRBV19 and TRBJ1-5; 9 nucleotides align to TRBD1. Germline CDR1 and CDR2: LNHDA and SQIVND (reference sequence). V was clipped by 7 bases and J by 3 bases; unmatched bases: 7. There are 15 residues in the CDR3. The CDR3 nucleotides are TGTGCCAGTAAACCGGGACAGGGTCCCAATCAGCCCCAGCATTTT. Amino acids: CASKPGQGPNQPQHF.

This clonotype was found many times. This chain connects TRBV7-2 to TRBJ2-3, with 9 bases that match TRBD2. The J segment lost 5 bases and the V segment lost 0 bases, leaving 6 bases of the junction unmatched. CDR3 size: 16 residues. Germline-derived CDR1 and CDR2 are SGHTA and FQGNSA. The CDR3 protein is CASSLASSGGQDTQYF. CDR3 nucleotides: TGTGCCAGCAGCTTAGCGAGTAGCGGGGGACAAGATACGCAGTATTTT.

This clonotype has ten or more counts. In nucleotides, the CDR3 is TGTGCCAGCAGTGAACGACCAGGGGACACCGGGGAGCTGTTTTTT. Protein: CASSERPGDTGELFF. The chain has TRBV25-1 and TRBJ2-2; possible D gene TRBD1, 6 bases. V dropped 2 bases and J dropped 3 bases, with 10 bases sitting between them. There are 15 residues in the CDR3. Germline CDR1 and CDR2: MGHDK and SYGVNS.